This T cell receptor beta chain comes out of a study of lymphopenia after photon versus proton radiotherapy. Notes on the study in general: Relative stability marked proton patients; photon patients lost diversity and naive cells.

Repertoires were generated with immunoSEQ multiplex PCR, while TCRdb's copy carries only in-frame clones and drops some. The sample shows tens of thousands of clones, around 87% of them seen only once. As concerns this clone: Its antigen is not identified.

This receptor was identified in a man aged 80 or over with esophageal cancer. The sample in question was peripheral blood, obtained from a patient treated with proton-based radiotherapy.

CDR3 in amino acids: CAISESVAGISNEQFF. The CDR3 DNA follows: TGTGCCATCAGTGAGTCGGTAGCGGGGATTTCCAATGAGCAGTTCTTC. This chain uses TRBV10-3 with TRBJ2-1; 8 bases match TRBD2. Unmatched junction bases numbered 7, after V lost 0 bases and J lost 6 bases. CDR3 length: 16 amino acids. Germline CDR1 reads ENHRY; CDR2 reads SYGVKD.